This TCR beta chain was sequenced in a study of T cell responses to AZD1222 COVID-19 vaccine. Study-wide results and limits: Variant regions that are unmutated are reportedly the target of nearly half of spike-specific TCRs.

Sequencing was performed with immunoSEQ multiplex PCR; in TCRdb, only in-frame clones are kept and a portion is missing. The sample consists of about 80,000 clones, 85% to 95% of them appearing once. Trimming took 6 bases from V and 6 from J; bases not matched to a gene: 13. Germline CDR1 is MDHEN and CDR2 is SYDVKM. The CDR3 loop spans 15 amino acids. As concerns this clone: Its matching antigen is unknown.

The sample was peripheral blood, taken 28 days after the second AZD1222 dose. The chain is built from TRBV28 and TRBJ2-7; 8 bases map to TRBD2. The TCR sequence derives from an adult who received the AZD1222 COVID-19 vaccine. The CDR3 loop reads CASRGGAGVFVEQYF. Written as DNA, the CDR3 is TGTGCCAGCAGGGGGGGAGCGGGAGTCTTTGTCGAGCAGTACTTC.